Listed below are T cell receptor beta chains from one sample, sequenced in a study of beta chain features in type 1 diabetes. Data came from immunoSEQ multiplex PCR; TCRdb stores just in-frame clones and leaves some out. The table records some 330,000 clones, approximately 10% of them present only once. Material for sequencing was naive CD4+ T cells from blood. These TCRs come from a woman aged 25 to 39 in good health. The CDR3 runs from the conserved cysteine through the conserved F or W. The order of the fields is CDR3 DNA, CDR3 protein, CDR3 length, D gene, clone size, J gene, V gene. The D gene is left open where the match is weak. The size of a clone is reported for some rows only, either as once, few or many, or as a class for expanded clones.

DNA: TGTGCCAGCAGCCAAGAAGGACTAGCGGGAGAAGAGACCCAGTACTTC
CDR3: CASSQEGLAGEETQYF
length: 16
D: TRBD2
size: few
J: TRBJ2-5
V: TRBV4-2

DNA: TGTGCCAGCAGCTTATCTACAAAGAATCTAGCCGGGTCCTACAATGAGCAGTTCTTC
CDR3: CASSLSTKNLAGSYNEQFF
length: 19
D: -
size: -
J: TRBJ2-1
V: TRBV7-8

DNA: TGCGCCAGCAGCCCCCAGGGGAGCGGGGGCTATGGCTACACCTTC
CDR3: CASSPQGSGGYGYTF
length: 15
D: -
size: few
J: TRBJ1-2
V: TRBV5-1

DNA: TGTGCCAGCAGTTTTCGTAGCGGAGGGGCAGATACGCAGTATTTT
CDR3: CASSFRSGGADTQYF
length: 15
D: -
size: -
J: TRBJ2-3
V: TRBV28

DNA: TGTGCCAGCAGCTTAGTGACAAATTCCCAAGAGACCCAGTACTTC
CDR3: CASSLVTNSQETQYF
length: 15
D: -
size: -
J: TRBJ2-5
V: TRBV7-2

DNA: TGCGCCAGCAGCCAGCATACAGGAAATGAAAAACTGTTTTTT
CDR3: CASSQHTGNEKLFF
length: 14
D: -
size: -
J: TRBJ1-4
V: TRBV4-1

DNA: TGTGCCTGGACCCAGTCAGACTACGAGCAGTACTTC
CDR3: CAWTQSDYEQYF
length: 12
D: -
size: few
J: TRBJ2-7
V: TRBV30

DNA: TGTGCCAGCAGCTTATCGGGGGTTACCACAGATACGCAGTATTTT
CDR3: CASSLSGVTTDTQYF
length: 15
D: -
size: few
J: TRBJ2-3
V: TRBV7-3

DNA: TGTGCCAGTAGTACCGGGACTTACAATGAGCAGTTCTTC
CDR3: CASSTGTYNEQFF
length: 13
D: -
size: few
J: TRBJ2-1
V: TRBV19

DNA: TGTGCCAGCAGCTTAGCGGGAGGACGGAACAATGAGCAGTTCTTC
CDR3: CASSLAGGRNNEQFF
length: 15
D: TRBD2
size: -
J: TRBJ2-1
V: TRBV7-3

DNA: TGTGCCAGCAGCTTAGAGGGACAGCTCTATGGCTACACCTTC
CDR3: CASSLEGQLYGYTF
length: 14
D: TRBD1
size: few
J: TRBJ1-2
V: TRBV7-2

DNA: TGTGCCTGGATACCCCCTCCGCGAGGGATCGGTGAGCAGTTCTTC
CDR3: CAWIPPPRGIGEQFF
length: 15
D: -
size: -
J: TRBJ2-1
V: TRBV30

DNA: TGTGCCAGTACCCCAGGGGGACTAGCGGGTAGGAGCCACGAGCAGTACTTC
CDR3: CASTPGGLAGRSHEQYF
length: 17
D: TRBD2
size: -
J: TRBJ2-7
V: TRBV19

DNA: TGTGCCAGCAGCTGGGGGGACAGGGGAACCGGGGAGCTGTTTTTT
CDR3: CASSWGDRGTGELFF
length: 15
D: TRBD1
size: -
J: TRBJ2-2
V: TRBV7-2

DNA: TGTGCCAGCAGGACTGGGTTAAGCTCCTACAATGAGCAGTTCTTC
CDR3: CASRTGLSSYNEQFF
length: 15
D: -
size: -
J: TRBJ2-1
V: TRBV2

DNA: TGTGCCAGCAGCTTAGGGTCTAGCGGGAGTTCCTACGAGCAGTACTTC
CDR3: CASSLGSSGSSYEQYF
length: 16
D: TRBD2
size: few
J: TRBJ2-7
V: TRBV7-6

DNA: TGTGCCTGGAGTCGGACAGGGGATGGCTACACCTTC
CDR3: CAWSRTGDGYTF
length: 12
D: TRBD1
size: -
J: TRBJ1-2
V: TRBV30

DNA: TGTGCCAGCAGTATAAATAGCAATCAGCCCCAGCATTTT
CDR3: CASSINSNQPQHF
length: 13
D: -
size: few
J: TRBJ1-5
V: TRBV6-5

DNA: TGTGCCAGCAGCCAAGTGAAGCTAGCGGGAGCGGAGTACAATGAGCAGTTCTTC
CDR3: CASSQVKLAGAEYNEQFF
length: 18
D: TRBD2
size: -
J: TRBJ2-1
V: TRBV4-2

DNA: TGTGCCACCAGCACCAGACTAGCGGGATCTGGCGAGCAGTACTTC
CDR3: CATSTRLAGSGEQYF
length: 15
D: TRBD2
size: -
J: TRBJ2-7
V: TRBV15

DNA: TGTGCCTGGTGCGTCCATCCAATCTCTGGGGCCAACGTCCTGACTTTC
CDR3: CAWCVHPISGANVLTF
length: 16
D: -
size: few
J: TRBJ2-6
V: TRBV30

DNA: TGTGCCAGCAGCTTAGGGCAGGGGGCCTACGAGCAGTACTTC
CDR3: CASSLGQGAYEQYF
length: 14
D: TRBD1
size: -
J: TRBJ2-7
V: TRBV7-9

DNA: TGTGCCAGCTCACCACAGAAAACTAGCTCCTACGAGCAGTACTTC
CDR3: CASSPQKTSSYEQYF
length: 15
D: -
size: few
J: TRBJ2-7
V: TRBV18

DNA: TGTGCCAGCAGCCCCTTGGGGCCGCCTCAAAACAATGAGCAGTTCTTC
CDR3: CASSPLGPPQNNEQFF
length: 16
D: -
size: -
J: TRBJ2-1
V: TRBV7-3

DNA: TGCAGCGACGGACAGGGGGGGCACTATGGCTACACCTTC
CDR3: CSDGQGGHYGYTF
length: 13
D: TRBD1
size: -
J: TRBJ1-2
V: TRBV29-1

DNA: TGTGCCTGGACCAAGATTTCCCCCGGGACAGGGGAAGGCACTGAAGCTTTCTTT
CDR3: CAWTKISPGTGEGTEAFF
length: 18
D: TRBD1
size: -
J: TRBJ1-1
V: TRBV30

DNA: TGTGCCAGCAGTCGTGCAGCGGAGAGTGCGACCCAGTACTTC
CDR3: CASSRAAESATQYF
length: 14
D: -
size: few
J: TRBJ2-5
V: TRBV27

DNA: TGTGCCACTGAAGCGGGAGGAGCAGATACGCAGTATTTT
CDR3: CATEAGGADTQYF
length: 13
D: TRBD2
size: few
J: TRBJ2-3
V: TRBV6-6

DNA: TGTGCCAGCAGCTCCGGGACTATCGATTCCTACGAGCAGTACTTC
CDR3: CASSSGTIDSYEQYF
length: 15
D: TRBD2
size: once
J: TRBJ2-7
V: TRBV11-2

DNA: TGTGCCAGCAGTGGGCTTACTAGCGGGAGAACAGATACGCAGTATTTT
CDR3: CASSGLTSGRTDTQYF
length: 16
D: TRBD2
size: -
J: TRBJ2-3
V: TRBV6-1

DNA: TGTGCATGGAGCTCCTACAATGAGCAGTTCTTC
CDR3: CAWSSYNEQFF
length: 11
D: -
size: -
J: TRBJ2-1
V: TRBV2

DNA: TGTGCCAGCAGCCAAGACAGGGACTATGGCTACACCTTC
CDR3: CASSQDRDYGYTF
length: 13
D: TRBD1
size: few
J: TRBJ1-2
V: TRBV7-9

DNA: TGTGCCAGCACCGACAATCCCGGACAGGGGGCTGCTGGGGCCAACGTCCTGACTTTC
CDR3: CASTDNPGQGAAGANVLTF
length: 19
D: TRBD1
size: -
J: TRBJ2-6
V: TRBV7-2

DNA: TGTGCCAGCCATTCTCTAGCGGGCCCCTACAATGAGCAGTTCTTC
CDR3: CASHSLAGPYNEQFF
length: 15
D: TRBD2
size: -
J: TRBJ2-1
V: TRBV18

DNA: TGCAGCGTTCCCGGACAGGGAGGAGGCACCGGGGAGCTGTTTTTT
CDR3: CSVPGQGGGTGELFF
length: 15
D: TRBD1
size: -
J: TRBJ2-2
V: TRBV29-1

DNA: TGCAGCGGACAGGACAGAGGGGAGACCCAGTACTTC
CDR3: CSGQDRGETQYF
length: 12
D: -
size: -
J: TRBJ2-5
V: TRBV29-1

DNA: TGCAGCGTTGCGCGGGGGGGGACAGGGGGCATTGAGCAGTTCTTC
CDR3: CSVARGGTGGIEQFF
length: 15
D: TRBD1
size: -
J: TRBJ2-1
V: TRBV29-1

DNA: TGTGCCAGCAGCCGAAAGACAGGGCACACCGGGGAGCTGTTTTTT
CDR3: CASSRKTGHTGELFF
length: 15
D: TRBD1
size: -
J: TRBJ2-2
V: TRBV7-2

DNA: TGTGCCAGTAGTGTGGACAGCTCTGGGGCCAACGTCCTGACTTTC
CDR3: CASSVDSSGANVLTF
length: 15
D: -
size: -
J: TRBJ2-6
V: TRBV19

DNA: TGCAGCGTTGGGCGGGATGGGGGTGCCTACGAGCAGTACTTC
CDR3: CSVGRDGGAYEQYF
length: 14
D: -
size: -
J: TRBJ2-7
V: TRBV29-1

DNA: TGTGCCAGCTCACGAGAACAGGCAAACTACGAGCAGTACTTC
CDR3: CASSREQANYEQYF
length: 14
D: -
size: few
J: TRBJ2-7
V: TRBV18

DNA: TGTGCCAGCAGGACAGGGGGCGAGCCCCAGCATTTT
CDR3: CASRTGGEPQHF
length: 12
D: TRBD1
size: -
J: TRBJ1-5
V: TRBV28

DNA: TGTGCCAGCAGTGGGGACAGTTACAATCAGCCCCAGCATTTT
CDR3: CASSGDSYNQPQHF
length: 14
D: TRBD1
size: few
J: TRBJ1-5
V: TRBV2

DNA: TGCAGCGTTGCGGGAGGCCCGAACACTGAAGCTTTCTTT
CDR3: CSVAGGPNTEAFF
length: 13
D: -
size: -
J: TRBJ1-1
V: TRBV29-1

DNA: TGCAGCGTCTATGCACTTCAAATGGGGGGCTATGGCTACACCTTC
CDR3: CSVYALQMGGYGYTF
length: 15
D: -
size: -
J: TRBJ1-2
V: TRBV29-1